The text below deals with one TCR beta chain. The antigen it binds to is not known. These data come from a study of T cells expressing NK-cell markers (dated by TCRdb to the early 2020s). Looking at the study overall: Three sorted T-cell subsets (CD3+CD56+NKG2C+, CD3+CD56+NKG2C- and CD3+CD56-NKG2C+) from about 8 donors had their TCR beta-chain repertoires profiled. Of the eight sequenced donors, seven were found to be HCMV-seropositive and one was found to be HCMV-seronegative. Randomly selected healthy volunteers, three men and five women, were used as the eight sequenced donors. The libraries were sequenced on Illumina HiSeq 2000/2500, MiSeq or NextSeq, producing 2 x 150 bp reads.

General study outcomes and caveats: In roughly 6 donors, the dominant CD3+CD56+NKG2C+ clonotypes were among the top 10 CD8+ clonotypes and accounted for about 1.0-7.5% of CD8+ T cells. Those dominant clonotypes were again the most abundant among CD3+CD56-NKG2C+ cells in several donors, at about 25-60.1%. Whether the expanded NKG2C-expressing T cell clones were specific for HCMV antigens was left unclear.

HCMV-specific IgG was detected in serum with a commercial ELISA kit to determine HCMV serostatus. Peripheral blood mononuclear cells were isolated from blood by Ficoll density gradient centrifugation. The CDR3 contains 15 residues, cysteine and phenylalanine counted. The entry carries no DNA sequence. CDR1 and CDR2 are drawn from the germline V gene (reference sequence): DFQATT, SNEGSKA. The instrument was an Illumina HiSeq 2000. TCR beta cDNA libraries were prepared using 5'RACE template switching, which introduced a universal primer site and unique molecular identifiers. Priming for cDNA synthesis came from the TCR beta constant segment, and two successive PCR amplification steps followed. The original methods were these. MIGEC was used to demultiplex reads and group the reads by UMI, and MiTCR was used to assemble and quantify clonotypes. To exclude erroneous sequences, any TCR cDNA sequence not supported by at least two reads was discarded. The tcR package was used for downstream repertoire analysis, and clonotypes were matched between fractions using CDR3 nucleotide sequence together with V segment. VDJmatch was used to annotate antigen specificity against VDJdb, with one amino acid substitution in CDR3 allowed. Reprocessed by TCRdb, the reads give a single entry per CDR3 protein sequence, without DNA. The V and J calls were not made by the authors but by TCRdb's processing. This specimen's table enumerates hundreds of thousands of distinct CDR3 sequences. The biggest ten clones account for roughly 5.2% of the sample.

Recombination linked TRBV20-1 to TRBJ2-3; TCRdb lists TRBD2, though no DNA is available to test this call. Sequenced input: blood T cells: a sorted CD56 or NKG2C T cell subset, CD4+ or CD8+ T cells, or bulk PBMC T cells (not recorded which). The receptor comes from a man aged 18-75 years in good health. This receptor carries the CDR3 CSARTTGLPTDTQYF.